Listed here are 18 T cell receptor beta chains from one sample, sequenced in a study of identifying expanded T cells in peripheral blood. Assay: immunoSEQ multiplex PCR; the TCRdb copy retains only in-frame clones and omits some. This table has approximately 100,000 clones, around 89% appearing once. The specimen was blood. The receptors were sampled from a person aged 18 to 75 in good health.

This clone showed up just a few times. The gene calls are TRBV5-1 and TRBJ2-5; D remains ambiguous. The germline gives CDR1 SGHRS, CDR2 YFSETQ. CDR3 length: 14 residues. Trimming shortened V by 0 bases and J by 3 bases, and 9 bases separated the two germline ends. The CDR3 reads CASSLEVAKETQYF. The CDR3 DNA reads TGCGCCAGCAGCTTGGAGGTCGCCAAAGAGACCCAGTACTTC.

This CDR3 reads CASSQGRFSSYNEQFF. Written as DNA, the CDR3 is TGCGCCAGCAGCCAAGGCAGATTCAGCTCCTACAATGAGCAGTTCTTC. V is TRBV4-3 and J is TRBJ2-1, with no clear D. V shed 1 base and J shed 0 bases, with 10 bases lying between them. CDR3 length: 16 residues. Germline CDR1 reads LGHNA; CDR2 reads YSLEER.

The chain has TRBV11-3 and TRBJ1-1; D call uncertain. The ends were cut back, 0 bases at V and 3 bases at J, with 5 bases in the middle. This CDR3 region has 13 residues. Germline V lookup: CDR1 SGHNT, CDR2 YENEEA. The CDR3 loop is CASSLEEHTEAFF. The CDR3 region has the DNA TGTGCCAGCAGCTTAGAGGAGCACACTGAAGCTTTCTTT.

The chain uses TRBV30 and TRBJ2-3; maybe TRBD1 (5 bases). Per germline, CDR1 GTSNPN and CDR2 SVGIG (reference sequence). This CDR3 comprises 12 residues. Trimming took 5 bases from V and 8 from J, leaving 14 bases between them. CDR3 bases: TGTGCCTGGGCGAGGAGTGGGGCTACGCAGTATTTT. Residues: CAWARSGATQYF.

V and J are TRBV7-8 and TRBJ1-2, with D possibly TRBD1 on 5 matching bases. CDR1 and CDR2 (germline): SGHVS, FQNEAQ. The V end was cut by 1 base, the J end by 4 bases, with 16 bases between. The CDR3 loop spans 16 amino acids. CDR3 sequence reads: CASSLVGTHLIYGYTF. The CDR3 DNA sequence: TGTGCCAGCAGCTTAGTTGGGACTCACCTTATCTATGGCTACACCTTC.

The chain recombines TRBV7-2 with TRBJ1-6; D uncertain. The germline V gene encodes CDR1 SGHTA and CDR2 FQGNSA. The CDR3 consists of 15 residues. Between the trimmed V and J ends, which lost 5 bases and 7 bases, there was a span of 15 bases. Here the CDR3 reads CASSRQGGRNSPLHF. The CDR3 DNA reads as TGTGCCAGCAGCCGACAAGGAGGGAGAAATTCACCCCTCCACTTT. The variable domain in full, with the rest retrieved from reference TRBV7-2 and TRBJ1-6, is GAGVSQSPSNKVTEKGKDVELRCDPISGHTALYWYRQSLGQGLEFLIYFQGNSAPDKSGLPSDRFSAERTGGSVSTLTIQRTQQEDSAVYLCASSRQGGRNSPLHFGNGTRLTVT.

V gene TRBV27 combines with J gene TRBJ2-1, with D unresolved. V gave up 2 bases and J gave up 6 bases, with 5 bases separating them. The CDR3 has 12 amino acids. CDR1 is MNHEY, CDR2 SMNVEV, per germline (reference sequence). The CDR3 DNA reads TGTGCCAGCAGTTTAGGATCCAATGAGCAGTTCTTC. This gives the protein CASSLGSNEQFF.

The rearrangement joins TRBV5-6 to TRBJ1-6; D is undetermined. The length of the CDR3 is 16 residues. The germline gives CDR1 SGHDT, CDR2 YYEEEE. V shed 0 bases and J shed 8 bases, with 15 bases lying between them. The CDR3: CASSLAFGRLDSPLHF. CDR3 nucleotide sequence: TGTGCCAGCAGCTTGGCTTTTGGCAGGCTCGATTCACCCCTCCACTTT.

The chain has TRBV30 and TRBJ2-7, with D possibly being TRBD1 (6 bases). Germline lookup yields CDR1 GTSNPN and CDR2 SVGIG (reference sequence). V gave up 3 bases and J gave up 1 base, with 7 bases separating them. This CDR3 region has 12 residues. The CDR3 here is CAWSRGSYEQYF. The CDR3 coding sequence is TGTGCCTGGAGCAGGGGTTCCTACGAGCAGTACTTC. The variable domain in full, with the rest retrieved from reference TRBV30 and TRBJ2-7, is SQTIHQWPATLVQPVGSPLSLECTVEGTSNPNLYWYRQAAGRGLQLLFYSVGIGQISSEVPQNLSASRPQDRQFILSSKKLLLSDSGFYLCAWSRGSYEQYFGPGTRLTVT.

The J gene is TRBJ2-1, the V gene TRBV5-1; a weak D match, TRBD1 (6 bases). The V gene lost 9 bases and the J gene lost 0 bases, with 13 bases spanning the gap. CDR1 SGHRS and CDR2 YFSETQ come from the germline V gene. The CDR3 has 14 residues. CDR3 nucleotide sequence: TGCGCCACCTCAAGGGGGATCTCCTACAATGAGCAGTTCTTC. Protein sequence: CATSRGISYNEQFF. Drawing the rest from reference TRBV5-1 and TRBJ2-1, the complete variable domain is KAGVTQTPRYLIKTRGQQVTLSCSPISGHRSVSWYQQTPGQGLQFLFEYFSETQRNKGNFPGRFSGRQFSNSRSEMNVSTLELGDSALYLCATSRGISYNEQFFGPGTRLTVL.

The V and J genes are TRBV19 and TRBJ2-7, with 9 positions matching TRBD2. Per the germline V gene, CDR1 is LNHDA and CDR2 is SQIVND (reference sequence). With 6 bases clipped from V and 0 bases from J, the junction kept 6 bases outside the gene matches. The CDR3 has 15 residues. The CDR3 here is CASSEAGGSSYEQYF. As DNA, the CDR3 is TGTGCCAGTAGCGAAGCGGGGGGAAGCTCCTACGAGCAGTACTTC.

CDR3 nucleotide sequence: TGTGCCTGGGCAGGGGGGACTGAAGCTTTCTTT. Protein product: CAWAGGTEAFF. The genes are TRBV30 and TRBJ1-1; 7 bases are shared with TRBD1. Germline V gene sequence: CDR1 GTSNPN, CDR2 SVGIG (reference sequence). With V trimmed by 5 bases and J by 5 bases, 2 bases remained unmatched. CDR3 length equals 11 residues.

This chain uses TRBV10-1 with TRBJ2-5, with a weak D call TRBD1 (6 bases). CDR3 size: 15 residues. The germline V gene has CDR1 WNHNN and CDR2 SYGVQD (reference sequence). V gave up 5 bases and J gave up 2 bases, with 15 bases separating them. The CDR3 DNA sequence: TGCGCCAGCAGTTGGGGGAGCAGGGGTCAAGAGACCCAGTACTTC. As protein: CASSWGSRGQETQYF.

This clone was detected once. The V gene is TRBV5-1, the J gene TRBJ2-7; unclear D gene. There are 14 residues in the CDR3. CDR1 and CDR2 (germline): SGHRS, YFSETQ. Trimming pared 0 bases from V and 3 bases from J, leaving 10 bases between. In nucleotides, the CDR3 is TGCGCCAGCAGCTTGGGGAACCGAGTCTACGAGCAGTACTTC. The encoded protein is CASSLGNRVYEQYF.

In its sample, this clone was seen once. The genes are TRBV7-8 and TRBJ2-2; D might be TRBD1 (5 bases). The CDR3 consists of 16 residues. The V and J ends lost 3 bases and 4 bases respectively, with 15 bases between them. Germline values: CDR1 SGHVS, CDR2 FQNEAQ. DNA of the CDR3: TGTGCCAGCAGCTTGGGGCACTCTAGGGGCACCGGGGAGCTGTTTTTT. It encodes CASSLGHSRGTGELFF.

The chain has TRBV5-6 and TRBJ1-2; 7 nucleotides align to TRBD1. The CDR3 spans 13 residues. With V trimmed by 4 bases and J by 5 bases, 5 bases remained unmatched. Germline V gene data show CDR1 as SGHDT and CDR2 as YYEEEE. CDR3 residues: CASSPDRAYGYTF. CDR3 sequence (DNA): TGTGCCAGCAGCCCAGACAGGGCGTATGGCTACACCTTC. Full variable domain (missing parts from reference TRBV5-6 and TRBJ1-2): DAGVTQSPTHLIKTRGQQVTLRCSPKSGHDTVSWYQQALGQGPQFIFQYYEEEERQRGNFPDRFSGHQFPNYSSELNVNALLLGDSALYLCASSPDRAYGYTFGSGTRLTVV.

V and J are TRBV5-4 and TRBJ2-6, with 10 positions matching TRBD1. The ends lost 4 bases at V and 0 bases at J; junction bases unmatched: 10. Germline lookup yields CDR1 SGHNT and CDR2 YYREEE (reference sequence). This CDR3 spans 19 amino acids. CDR3 sequence (DNA): TGTGCCAGCAGCGCGGGGACAGGGGTTGGATACTCTGGGGCCAACGTCCTGACTTTC. It translates to CASSAGTGVGYSGANVLTF.

V usage is TRBV19 and J usage is TRBJ1-6, with unresolved D. Germline CDR1 is LNHDA and CDR2 is SQIVND (reference sequence). CDR3 length equals 13 residues. Deletions cut 6 bases from V and 7 bases from J, with 10 bases between. The CDR3 bases are TGTGCCAGTAGCGTAGTTCAAAATTCACCCCTCCACTTT. Amino acid sequence: CASSVVQNSPLHF.